The next 30 T cell receptor beta chains were all read from a single sample in a study of human T cells and chemical hapten exposure. The time point was: healthy volunteer bleed at 2 weeks. Whole blood, unfractionated, served as the material for total RNA extraction. MiXCR, applied by TCRdb to the RACE reads, yields one record per CDR3 protein. The sample has roughly 130,000 distinct CDR3 sequences; approximately 9.1% are singletons. Sequencing input: whole blood. All receptors come from a male donor in good health. Some clones in this sample may be carry-over from other donors' samples.

This clonotype was counted a few times. V and J are TRBV27 and TRBJ2-5, with D perhaps matching TRBD1 or TRBD2 (5 bases each). Germline V gene sequence: CDR1 MNHEY, CDR2 SMNVEV (reference sequence). V lost 5 bases to trimming and J lost 7 bases, with 17 bases between them. The CDR3 loop spans 14 amino acids. The CDR3 DNA reads as TGTGCCAGCAGTCAGGGACCATCCAGCCGGACCCAGTACTTC. Residues: CASSQGPSSRTQYF.

The J gene is TRBJ2-1, the V gene TRBV30, with TRBD2 identical over 12 bases. Germline trimming cut 2 bases from V and 6 bases from J; bases unmatched to any gene: 11. The length of the CDR3 is 17 residues. The germline gives CDR1 GTSNPN, CDR2 SVGIG (reference sequence). CDR3 residues: CAWSPRVRLAGANEQFF. Here the CDR3 DNA reads TGTGCCTGGAGTCCAAGGGTACGACTAGCGGGAGCCAATGAGCAGTTCTTC. The full variable domain, completed using reference TRBV30 and TRBJ2-1, is SQTIHQWPATLVQPVGSPLSLECTVEGTSNPNLYWYRQAAGRGLQLLFYSVGIGQISSEVPQNLSASRPQDRQFILSSKKLLLSDSGFYLCAWSPRVRLAGANEQFFGPGTRLTVL.

This clonotype was seen many times. V is TRBV7-7 and J is TRBJ2-2; 11 bases map to TRBD2. Germline loops: CDR1 SSHAT, CDR2 FNYEAQ (reference sequence). V gave up 4 bases and J gave up 4 bases; unmatched junction bases: 11. The CDR3 loop spans 18 amino acids. CDR3 in DNA: TGTGCCAGCAGCTCACGACTAGCGGGGACCCCTCCCACCGGGGAGCTGTTTTTT. Residues: CASSSRLAGTPPTGELFF. The full variable domain, rest sourced from reference TRBV7-7 and TRBJ2-2, is GAGVSQSPRYKVTKRGQDVTLRCDPISSHATLYWYQQALGQGPEFLTYFNYEAQPDKSGLPSDRFSAERPEGSISTLTIQRTEQRDSAMYRCASSSRLAGTPPTGELFFGEGSRLTVL.

The table lists this clonotype with many counts. A junction end diverges from the germline sequence, so it may reflect a read error. V is TRBV5-1 and J is TRBJ1-5; D remains ambiguous. The CDR3 has 13 residues. CDR1 SGHRS and CDR2 YFSETQ come from the germline V gene. CDR3 bases: TGTGCCAGCAGCCTAGCGGGCAATCAGCCCCAGCATTTT. Protein sequence: CASSLAGNQPQHF.

This clonotype was counted ten times or more. The genes are TRBV4-2 and TRBJ1-1; D not certain. Trimming shortened V by 8 bases and J by 5 bases, and 15 bases separated the two germline ends. CDR3 length: 13 residues. The germline CDR1 and CDR2 sequences are LGHNA and YNFKEQ. The CDR3 sequence: CASAIQVWTEAFF. The CDR3 DNA is TGTGCCAGCGCAATCCAGGTTTGGACTGAAGCTTTCTTT.

A few counts support this clonotype. The rearrangement joins TRBV7-6 to TRBJ1-2; no firm D call. V was cut by 5 bases and J by 7 bases, with 14 bases left in between. Germline V gene lookup returns CDR1 SGHVS and CDR2 FNYEAQ. The length of the CDR3 is 13 residues. The CDR3, as DNA: TGTGCCAGCAGCCAGAGGAAAGGAGTTGGCTACACCTTC. This gives the protein CASSQRKGVGYTF.

This clonotype was detected a few times. The rearrangement uses TRBV2 and TRBJ2-7; D unresolved. Germline V gives CDR1 SNHLY, CDR2 FYNNEI. This CDR3 has 15 amino acids. V lost 0 bases, J lost 2 bases, and 11 bases lay in between. The DNA for the CDR3 is TGTGCCAGCAGTGAAGCCCCGGACCTCGCCTACGAGCAGTACTTC. It encodes CASSEAPDLAYEQYF.

This clonotype was picked up a small number of times. The chain is built from TRBV7-9 and TRBJ2-7; D uncertain. V was pared by 2 bases and J by 6 bases, with 11 bases between. Germline V gene sequence: CDR1 SEHNR, CDR2 FQNEAQ (reference sequence). This CDR3 contains 13 residues. CDR3 in amino acids: CASSLIGSLEQYF. The DNA of the CDR3 is TGTGCCAGCAGCTTAATCGGGTCTCTCGAGCAGTACTTC.

The chain uses TRBV5-4 and TRBJ2-5; D uncertain. Trimming cost V 0 bases and J 1 base, with 7 bases left between them. Germline lookup yields CDR1 SGHNT and CDR2 YYREEE (reference sequence). The CDR3 loop spans 14 amino acids. The CDR3 bases are TGTGCCAGCAGCTTGGAGCAGCGCCAAGAGACCCAGTACTTC. Protein: CASSLEQRQETQYF.

This chain joins TRBV20-1 and TRBJ2-5, with D perhaps matching TRBD2 (6 bases). The CDR3 runs 13 residues. V lost 0 bases and J 3 bases, leaving 8 bases between the germline ends. Germline CDR1 is DFQATT and CDR2 is SNEGSKA (reference sequence). The CDR3 DNA reads TGCAGTGCTAGAGAGTTAGCGGAAGAGACCCAGTACTTC. Amino acid sequence: CSARELAEETQYF.

The gene calls are TRBV30 and TRBJ1-1; no clear D. V was pared by 2 bases and J by 8 bases, with 12 bases between. This CDR3 has 12 residues. Per germline, CDR1 GTSNPN and CDR2 SVGIG (reference sequence). DNA for the CDR3: TGTGCCTGGAGTTCTAGAGGGAACGAAGCTTTCTTT. This sequence encodes CAWSSRGNEAFF.

Only a few counts were recorded for this clonotype. This chain uses TRBV6-5 with TRBJ2-2; 12 positions agree with TRBD2. Germline assignment: CDR1 MNHEY and CDR2 SVGAGI. The trim removed 4 bases at V and 6 bases at J, leaving 3 bases unmatched. The CDR3 totals 15 residues. The CDR3 DNA is TGTGCCAGCAGTTCCCTAGCGGGGGGGGCCGGGGAGCTGTTTTTT. Its translation is CASSSLAGGAGELFF.

The rearrangement uses TRBV7-9 and TRBJ2-3; a possible D gene is TRBD2 (6 bases). The CDR3 runs to 13 residues. V was shortened by 6 bases and J by 6 bases, with 13 bases between the two germline ends. Germline V gene sequence: CDR1 SEHNR, CDR2 FQNEAQ (reference sequence). The CDR3 loop is CASRVGTSDTQYF. CDR3 nucleotide sequence: TGTGCCAGCAGAGTCGGGACTTCGGATACGCAGTATTTT.

The table lists this clonotype with many counts. This chain uses TRBV7-2 with TRBJ1-4, with 8 bases that match TRBD1. The germline CDR1 and CDR2 sequences are SGHTA and FQGNSA. The CDR3 sequence is 13 residues long. Trimming took 5 bases from V and 7 from J; bases not matched to a gene: 3. The CDR3 DNA follows: TGTGCCAGCAGCCTTGACAGGGGTGAAAAACTGTTTTTT. The encoded protein is CASSLDRGEKLFF.

This clonotype was detected many times. The chain links TRBV20-1 to TRBJ2-1, with D uncertain. CDR1 and CDR2 from the germline V gene are DFQATT and SNEGSKA (reference sequence). CDR3 length: 14 residues. The ends were cut back, 0 bases at V and 0 bases at J, with 6 bases in the middle. The CDR3 DNA reads TGCAGTGCTAGAGATGTCGCCTCCTACAATGAGCAGTTCTTC. Its translation: CSARDVASYNEQFF.

This clonotype was seen a few times. This sequence joins TRBV11-2 and TRBJ2-7; TRBD1 is a possible D gene (8 bases). The CDR3 contains 17 residues. With 1 base removed from V and 7 bases from J, the gap between germline ends came to 23 bases. The V gene's germline CDR1 is SGHAT and CDR2 FQNNGV. The CDR3 nucleotides read TGTGCCAGCAGCTTAGCCCGGGCGGGGGCAGGGGGCGATGAGCAGTACTTC. Encoded protein: CASSLARAGAGGDEQYF.

This clonotype has at least ten counts. V and J are TRBV5-1 and TRBJ1-4; TRBD1 matches at 8 bases. This CDR3 spans 16 amino acids. With 4 bases clipped from V and 0 bases from J, the junction kept 5 bases outside the gene matches. Germline values: CDR1 SGHRS, CDR2 YFSETQ. The CDR3 DNA sequence: TGCGCCAGCAGCCGGGACAGGATTGCAACTAATGAAAAACTGTTTTTT. Its protein product is CASSRDRIATNEKLFF.

This clonotype was seen many times. This chain connects TRBV3-1 to TRBJ2-2; 8 bases are shared with TRBD2. The CDR3 loop spans 16 amino acids. Per the germline V gene, CDR1 is LGHDT and CDR2 is YNNKEL (reference sequence). Germline trimming cut 1 base from V and 5 bases from J; bases unmatched to any gene: 6. Here the CDR3 reads CASSQAGGPRTGELFF. The CDR3 bases are TGTGCCAGCAGCCAAGCGGGAGGGCCTCGGACCGGGGAGCTGTTTTTT.

This clonotype was observed a handful of times. The chain joins TRBV20-1 to TRBJ1-6; no definite D call. This CDR3 is built from 16 residues. V shed 1 base and J shed 5 bases, with 15 bases lying between them. Per the germline V gene, CDR1 is DFQATT and CDR2 is SNEGSKA (reference sequence). CDR3 residues: CSARVGQRSNNSPLHF. Written as DNA, the CDR3 is TGCAGTGCTAGAGTGGGTCAGAGGAGCAATAATTCACCCCTCCACTTT.

The rearrangement joins TRBV7-9 to TRBJ1-5; D is ambiguous. Germline values: CDR1 SEHNR, CDR2 FQNEAQ (reference sequence). The CDR3 is 14 residues long. Trimming pared 3 bases from V and 7 bases from J, leaving 13 bases between. The CDR3 protein is CASSFVGPSQPQHF. CDR3 coding DNA: TGTGCCAGCAGCTTTGTTGGGCCTTCGCAGCCCCAGCATTTT. Combining the CDR3 with reference TRBV7-9 and TRBJ1-5 gives the whole variable domain DTGVSQNPRHKITKRGQNVTFRCDPISEHNRLYWYRQTLGQGPEFLTYFQNEAQLEKSRLLSDRFSAERPKGSFSTLEIQRTEQGDSAMYLCASSFVGPSQPQHFGDGTRLSIL.

In the case of this clonotype: One junction end disagrees with the germline gene, perhaps due to a read error. The chain has TRBV10-3 and TRBJ2-1; 12 bases match TRBD2. Per germline, CDR1 ENHRY and CDR2 SYGVKD. The CDR3 extends over 19 amino acids. The CDR3 bases are TGTGCCATCAGTGAGTCCGCTAGCGGGGGGGTTAGCTCCTACAATGAGCAGTGCTTC. It specifies CAISESASGGVSSYNEQCF.

This clonotype was picked up many times. The V call is TRBV5-1, the J call TRBJ2-6; D gene ambiguous. This CDR3 contains 14 residues. From germline, CDR1 is SGHRS and CDR2 YFSETQ. With 4 bases removed from V and 1 base from J, the gap between germline ends came to 6 bases. CDR3 nucleotide sequence: TGCGCCAGCAGCCCTGGATCTGGGGCCAACGTCCTGACTTTC. It codes for CASSPGSGANVLTF.

The sample holds many counts of this clonotype. V usage is TRBV4-2 and J usage is TRBJ1-1, with D possibly being TRBD1 (5 bases). V lost 1 base, J lost 1 base, and 7 bases lay in between. The CDR3 covers 14 residues. Germline lookup yields CDR1 LGHNA and CDR2 YNFKEQ. The CDR3 loop reads CASSQVGANTEAFF. CDR3 bases: TGTGCCAGCAGCCAAGTAGGGGCGAACACTGAAGCTTTCTTT.

V is TRBV5-5 and J is TRBJ1-4; no clear D. The germline V gene has CDR1 SGHKS and CDR2 YYEKEE (reference sequence). Trimming took 1 base from V and 5 from J, leaving 12 bases between them. This CDR3 has 15 amino acids. The CDR3 loop reads CASSLMTSENEKLFF. The CDR3 nucleotides read TGTGCCAGCAGCTTGATGACAAGCGAAAATGAAAAACTGTTTTTT.

This clonotype was counted a few times. This chain connects TRBV20-1 to TRBJ2-3, with 9 positions matching TRBD1. The V segment lost 0 bases and the J segment 1 base; nucleotides outside the gene matches: 8. CDR1 and CDR2 from the germline V gene are DFQATT and SNEGSKA (reference sequence). This CDR3 has 17 amino acids. CDR3 amino acids: CSAREPLRDRGTDTQYF. For the CDR3, the DNA is TGCAGTGCTAGAGAGCCACTCCGGGACAGGGGCACAGATACGCAGTATTTT.

This clonotype was seen many times. The chain couples TRBV7-2 to TRBJ1-2, with D perhaps matching TRBD1 (5 bases). The germline V gene encodes CDR1 SGHTA and CDR2 FQGNSA. Trimming removed 1 base from V and 4 bases from J, with 19 bases in between. CDR3 length: 17 residues. The CDR3 loop is CASSLVPPRAVAYGYTF. CDR3 bases: TGTGCCAGCAGCTTAGTTCCCCCCAGGGCTGTCGCCTATGGCTACACCTTC.

The chain joins TRBV6-2 or TRBV6-3 to TRBJ2-1, with D uncertain. Trimming removed 6 bases at V and 9 bases at J, with 15 bases between. The CDR3 covers 13 residues. Germline CDR1 MNHEY, CDR2 SVGEGT. The CDR3 DNA reads as TGTGCCAGCAGGCCGGATGGGTTGGGTGAGCAGTTCTTC. Residues: CASRPDGLGEQFF.

V gene TRBV7-6 combines with J gene TRBJ1-3; tentative D call: TRBD1 (5 bases). V lost 5 bases to trimming and J lost 3 bases, with 17 bases between them. Germline CDR1 SGHVS, CDR2 FNYEAQ. This CDR3 comprises 16 residues. CDR3 amino acids: CASSALGQGSGNTIYF. The CDR3 DNA is TGTGCCAGCAGCGCCCTCGGGCAGGGCAGTGGAAACACCATATATTTT.

The sample holds many counts of this clonotype. The chain is built from TRBV5-1 and TRBJ2-2; D assignment may be TRBD1 or TRBD2 (5 bases each). The CDR3 has 15 amino acids. Germline V gene data show CDR1 as SGHRS and CDR2 as YFSETQ. The V and J ends lost 4 bases and 3 bases respectively, with 13 bases between them. The CDR3 DNA is TGCGCCAGCAGCAGGTCAGGGACGGACACCGGGGAGCTGTTTTTT. Translating gives CASSRSGTDTGELFF. Full variable domain (missing parts from reference TRBV5-1 and TRBJ2-2): KAGVTQTPRYLIKTRGQQVTLSCSPISGHRSVSWYQQTPGQGLQFLFEYFSETQRNKGNFPGRFSGRQFSNSRSEMNVSTLELGDSALYLCASSRSGTDTGELFFGEGSRLTVL.

The genes are TRBV27 and TRBJ2-5; possible D gene TRBD1, 5 bases. V lost 1 base to trimming and J lost 4 bases, with 7 bases between them. There are 13 residues in the CDR3. Germline CDR1 is MNHEY and CDR2 is SMNVEV (reference sequence). The DNA for the CDR3 is TGTGCCAGCAGTTTATTTACAGGAGAGACCCAGTACTTC. This codes for CASSLFTGETQYF.